This T cell receptor beta chain was obtained from a study of cytomegalovirus exposure and HLA in healthy donors. Study-level findings and limits: Sequencing had likely introduced a cluster of highly shared sequence variants as an artifact. In a later analysis, across HLA loci, associated TCR counts were highest for DRB1, lowest for HLA-C.

This clone showed up just once. Its antigen is currently unknown. Germline CDR1 is KGHSH and CDR2 is LQKENI. The CDR3 is 13 residues long. Trimming removed 4 bases from V and 5 bases from J; junction bases left unmatched: 1. 13 Jbeta primers and 60 Vbeta primers were used for the PCR. TCRdb keeps only in-frame clones here, not all; method: immunoSEQ multiplex PCR. Of 95,000 to 150,000 clones in the sample, approximately 80% were seen once. This clonotype was obtained from a human donor in good health. This chain connects TRBV18 to TRBJ2-7, with 11 bases fitting TRBD1. The sample taken for sequencing was PBMCs. The CDR3 sequence is CASSRDRGDEQYF. CDR3 DNA: TGTGCCAGCTCACGGGACAGGGGGGACGAGCAGTACTTC. The full variable domain, in which reference TRBV18 and TRBJ2-7 provide the parts outside the CDR3, is NAGVMQNPRHLVRRRGQEARLRCSPMKGHSHVYWYRQLPEEGLKFMVYLQKENIIDESGMPKERFSAEFPKEGPSILRIQQVVRGDSAAYFCASSRDRGDEQYFGPGTRLTVT.